This T cell receptor beta chain stems from a study of T-cell memory formation after mild COVID-19. Overall study results and limits: Largely, contracting CD4+ clones fell within CM and EM, and contracting CD8+ clones within EMRA. Day 37-peaking second-wave clones had unconfirmed SARS-CoV-2 specificity. Some SARS-CoV-2-responding clones were already detected in memory before infection.

The CDR3 has 15 residues. Germline assignment: CDR1 LGHNA and CDR2 YNFKEQ. With 0 bases clipped from V and 2 bases from J, the junction kept 0 bases outside the gene matches. This clonotype was found many times. Its antigen is as yet unknown. One entry per CDR3 protein, called by TCRdb with MiXCR from the 5' RACE reads. Of a few hundred thousand distinct CDR3 sequences detected, more than 13% appear once; the ten largest clones hold under 25%. The clonotype comes from a man aged 18 to 30 who had mild COVID-19 (a few samples of this study predate the infection). Cell type and time point are not known. Sequenced sample: PBMCs or a T cell subset sorted from them (not recorded which). This chain uses TRBV4-2 with TRBJ2-7; 11 bases match TRBD2. The CDR3 nucleotides are TGTGCCAGCAGCCAAGAACTAGCGGGGGCCTACGAGCAGTACTTC. Amino acid sequence: CASSQELAGAYEQYF.